The source of this TCR beta chain is a study of CD8+CD57+ T cells in acquired aplastic anemia. Study background: Sorted CD4+ plus CD8+ cells gave DNA averaging about 3.2 ug. Healthy donor CD4+ cell samples had a mean of around 10 million reads.

With 4 bases removed from V and 0 bases from J, the gap between germline ends came to 7 bases. Germline lookup yields CDR1 MGHDK and CDR2 SYGVNS. The CDR3 length is 14 residues. This clonotype occurred once. For CDR3 and TCR beta VDJ profiling, genomic DNA was the template used. TCRdb passed the reads through MiXCR, listing each CDR3 protein once. The sample holds about 180,000 distinct CDR3 sequences, just over 45% seen once. This TCR came from a human donor in good health. This chain joins TRBV25-1 and TRBJ2-1, with D uncertain. Sample: sorted CD4+, CD8+, or CD8+CD57+ T cells (not recorded which) from PBMCs. The CDR3 bases are TGTGCCAGCAGTGCACTAAGCTCCTACAATGAGCAGTTCTTC. Its protein product is CASSALSSYNEQFF.